Listed below are T cell receptor beta chains from one sample, sequenced in a study of human T cells and chemical hapten exposure. TCRdb itself ran the RACE reads through MiXCR, one entry per CDR3 protein. The sample contains just under 350,000 distinct CDR3 sequences, under 9% of which appear only once. The input for sequencing was whole blood, taken in connection with sensitization to the hapten diphenylcyclopropenone (DPC). These receptors all stem from a woman aged 18-29 years with alopecia areata. Some clones in this sample may be carry-over from other donors' samples. The CDR3 runs from the conserved cysteine through the conserved F or W. A D gene is named only where the DNA matches it firmly. Expanded clones get a size class; other rows say once, few or many, or leave the size out.

cdr3_aa,cdr3_nt,d_call,v_call,clone_size,j_call
CASHGSSARQVSYNEQFF,TGTGCCAGCCACGGATCCTCTGCAAGACAGGTCTCCTACAATGAGCAGTTCTTC,NA,TRBV11-1,many,TRBJ2-1
CATRAGALSDTQYF,TGTGCCACCAGGGCGGGGGCACTGTCAGATACGCAGTATTTT,NA,TRBV24-1,many,TRBJ2-3
CSASRGLGAEAFF,TGCAGCGCCAGCAGGGGGCTGGGGGCTGAAGCTTTCTTT,TRBD1,TRBV29-1,few,TRBJ1-1
CASSSDRGSSGANVLTF,TGTGCCAGCAGTTCGGACAGGGGGTCCTCTGGGGCCAACGTCCTGACTTTC,TRBD1,TRBV6-2/TRBV6-3,few,TRBJ2-6
CSVVYRGRDNGYTF,TGCAGCGTTGTTTATAGGGGGCGCGACAATGGCTACACCTTC,TRBD1,TRBV29-1,NA,TRBJ1-2
CASSLQITQYF,TGTGCCAGCAGCTTGCAAATCACGCAGTATTTT,NA,TRBV11-1,few,TRBJ2-3
CASSYRTVYIEAFF,TGTGCCAGCAGTTACCGGACAGTTTATATTGAAGCTTTCTTT,NA,TRBV28,many,TRBJ1-1
CSARAEGGYTEAFF,TGCAGTGCTAGAGCTGAGGGTGGTTACACTGAAGCTTTCTTT,NA,TRBV20-1,NA,TRBJ1-1
CASSLPGEGSYNEQFF,TGTGCCAGCAGTCTGCCGGGGGAAGGGTCCTACAATGAGCAGTTCTTC,NA,TRBV27,few,TRBJ2-1
CASSLEGTRRYEQYF,TGTGCCAGCAGTTTAGAAGGGACCCGTCGGTACGAGCAGTACTTC,NA,TRBV27,NA,TRBJ2-7
CASSPNSWEAFF,TGTGCCAGCAGCCCCAACAGCTGGGAAGCTTTCTTT,NA,TRBV12-3/TRBV12-4,NA,TRBJ1-1
CASSPRTASSYNEQFF,TGTGCCAGCAGCCCGAGGACGGCAAGCTCCTACAATGAGCAGTTCTTC,NA,TRBV7-8,many,TRBJ2-1
CASSQRTGRPLTDTQYF,TGTGCCAGCAGCCAAAGAACAGGGAGGCCCCTCACAGATACGCAGTATTTT,NA,TRBV14,many,TRBJ2-3
CASSYSIWGTNEKLFF,TGTGCCAGCAGTTACTCGATTTGGGGGACTAATGAAAAACTGTTTTTT,NA,TRBV6-5,many,TRBJ1-4
CASSSTWSGNTIYF,TGTGCCAGCAGTTCTACGTGGTCTGGAAACACCATATATTTT,NA,TRBV6-1,few,TRBJ1-3
CASSQGKLYGYTF,TGTGCCAGCAGCCAAGGAAAGCTCTATGGCTACACCTTC,NA,TRBV4-2,many,TRBJ1-2
CTPGTQYF,TGCACCCCGGGGACCCAGTACTTC,NA,TRBV20-1,NA,TRBJ2-5
CATSSRDGAGETQYF,TGTGCCACCAGCAGTCGGGACGGAGCGGGCGAGACCCAGTACTTC,NA,TRBV15,few,TRBJ2-5
CAGSVTSGVTYNEQFF,TGTGCCGGCAGCGTGACTAGCGGGGTTACCTACAATGAGCAGTTCTTC,TRBD2,TRBV9,many,TRBJ2-1
CASSSGRAETQYF,TGCGCCAGCAGCTCCGGCAGAGCAGAGACCCAGTACTTC,NA,TRBV5-1,few,TRBJ2-5
CASSLSGSEQYF,TGTGCCAGCAGTTTATCAGGGTCCGAGCAGTACTTC,NA,TRBV28,many,TRBJ2-7
CSAMEGANQPQHF,TGCAGTGCTATGGAGGGGGCCAATCAGCCCCAGCATTTT,TRBD1,TRBV20-1,few,TRBJ1-5
CASSHPGTGLYF,TGTGCCAGCAGCCACCCCGGGACAGGACTCTACTTC,TRBD1,TRBV3-1,NA,TRBJ2-4
CASSESATADSPLHF,TGCGCCAGCAGTGAGTCAGCGACGGCAGATTCACCCCTCCACTTT,NA,TRBV10-1,NA,TRBJ1-6
CASSITGHQPQHF,TGTGCCAGCAGCATTACCGGCCATCAGCCCCAGCATTTT,NA,TRBV7-9,few,TRBJ1-5
CASSQGQGAMNTEAFF,TGTGCCAGCAGCCAAGGACAGGGGGCAATGAACACTGAAGCTTTCTTT,TRBD1,TRBV4-2,NA,TRBJ1-1
CASSLGGGRDGGYTF,TGTGCCAGCAGCTTAGGGGGAGGCAGGGATGGAGGCTACACCTTC,NA,TRBV7-2,few,TRBJ1-2
CAISGFQEGRETQYF,TGTGCCATCAGTGGGTTTCAAGAGGGGCGGGAGACCCAGTACTTC,NA,TRBV10-3,NA,TRBJ2-5
CASSPLRDRKDDTEAFF,TGTGCCAGCAGTCCTCTCCGGGACAGGAAAGATGACACTGAAGCTTTCTTT,TRBD1,TRBV28,few,TRBJ1-1